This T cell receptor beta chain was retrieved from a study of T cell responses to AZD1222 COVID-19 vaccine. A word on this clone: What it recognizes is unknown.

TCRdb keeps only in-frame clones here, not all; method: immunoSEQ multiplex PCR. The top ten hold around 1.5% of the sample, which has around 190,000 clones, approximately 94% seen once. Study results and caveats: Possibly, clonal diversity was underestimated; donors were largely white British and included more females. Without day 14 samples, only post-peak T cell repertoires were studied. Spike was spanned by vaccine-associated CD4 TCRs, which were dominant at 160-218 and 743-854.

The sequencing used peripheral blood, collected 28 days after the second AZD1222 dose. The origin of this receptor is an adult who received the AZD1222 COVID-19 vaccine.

The CDR3 region has the DNA TGTGCCCGTCGAGGGCCCTACGAGCAGTACTTC. Translated: CARRGPYEQYF. The chain combines TRBV19 with TRBJ2-7, with D possibly matching TRBD2 (5 bases). CDR3 length equals 11 residues. Germline CDR1 and CDR2: LNHDA and SQIVND (reference sequence). V lost 11 bases, J lost 2 bases, and 10 bases lay in between.